Below, one T cell receptor beta chain is given with its context. Its antigen is unidentified. V was pared by 1 base and J by 6 bases, with 4 bases of the junction left unmatched. Germline CDR1 reads KGHSH; CDR2 reads LQKENI. The CDR3 has 14 residues. The sample originates from a study of shared clonotypes between healthy human individuals. Study outcomes and limitations: Between a handful of donors, naive CD4 clonotypes were shared at a level of about 5%. Some clonotypes were shared by all four sorted-subset donors, while others were not shared. The non-shared ones had lower generation probabilities than the shared ones. Relative to memory subsets, naive subsets generally showed larger estimated richness.

None of the donors, who were healthy HIV-negative adults, had recently had acute infections or vaccinations. Generated by immunoSEQ multiplex PCR, the TCRdb table keeps only in-frame clones and is missing some. The table has some 1 million clones, about 77% seen once. The sequenced sample was memory CD4+ T cells sorted from blood. Regarding subset: CD45RA-negative fraction. The chain joins TRBV18 to TRBJ2-7; TRBD1 matches at 9 bases. The receptor comes from a man between 18 and 35 years old in good health. The CDR3 protein is CASSPRDRVGEQYF. In nucleotides, the CDR3 is TGTGCCAGCTCACCACGGGACAGGGTGGGCGAGCAGTACTTC.